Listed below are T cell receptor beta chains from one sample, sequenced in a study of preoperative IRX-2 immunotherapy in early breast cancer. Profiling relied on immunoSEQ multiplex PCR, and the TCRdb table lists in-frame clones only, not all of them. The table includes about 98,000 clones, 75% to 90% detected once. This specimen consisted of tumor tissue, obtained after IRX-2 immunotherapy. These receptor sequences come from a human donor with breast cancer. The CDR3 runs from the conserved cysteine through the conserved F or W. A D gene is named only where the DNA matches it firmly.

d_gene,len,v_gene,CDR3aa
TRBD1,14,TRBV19,CASSITGGTDTQYF
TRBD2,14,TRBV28,CASGPWREAYEQYF
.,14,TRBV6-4,CASSYTTGTDTQYF
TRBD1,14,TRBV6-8,CAISRDRGQDTQYF
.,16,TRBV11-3,CASSLGLTNSGNTIYF
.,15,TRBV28,CASTTGAGGGYGYTF
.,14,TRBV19,CASSAGPRNTEAFF
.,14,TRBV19,CASSIYQSEGGYTF
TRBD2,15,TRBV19,CASSIGSGVTGELFF
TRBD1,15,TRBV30,CAWSKMGTGGTEAFF
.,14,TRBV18,CASSLNGDYEKLFF
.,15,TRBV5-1,CASSRGAGGAGELFF
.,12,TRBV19,CASSIPSGGYTF
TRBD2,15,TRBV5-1,CASSLYSRGNNEQFF
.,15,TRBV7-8,CASSLDSGSNEKLFF
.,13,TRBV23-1,CASSQSFSAGAFF
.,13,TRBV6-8,CASSEGREDGYTF
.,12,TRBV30,CAWSVIGTEAFF
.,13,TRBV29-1,CSAREGGKNIQYF
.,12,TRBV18,CASSTGYNEQFF
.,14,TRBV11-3,CASSLQGRDTEAFF
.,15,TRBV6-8,CASSYMAVSTDTQYF
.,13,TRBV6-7,CASSYSGGTEAFF
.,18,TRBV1,CASSQVSSRGPGANVLTF
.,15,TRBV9,CASSVLQDGVYGYTF
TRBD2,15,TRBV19,CASNCSGSRSDTQYF
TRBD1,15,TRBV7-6,CASSWTGALRPEAFF
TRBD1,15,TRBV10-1,CASSIRTGATDTQYF
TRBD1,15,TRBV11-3,CASSSSKTGGSEQFF
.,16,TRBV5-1,CASSLDGSHSNQPQHF
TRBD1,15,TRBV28,CASHRQGGISGELFF
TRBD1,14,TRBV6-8,CASSGRQGIDGYTF
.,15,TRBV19,CASSIPGAGANVLTF
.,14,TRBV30,CAWSATMRDYGYTF
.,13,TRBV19,CASSKAGQDTQYF
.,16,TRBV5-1,CASSSTQGSANYGYTF
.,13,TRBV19,CASGLGGNQPQHF
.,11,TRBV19,CASRQIYGYTF
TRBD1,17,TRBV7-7,CASSLNRTGGCNQPQHF
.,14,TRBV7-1,CASSLTLYYNEQFF
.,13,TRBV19,CASSIQGGDTQYF
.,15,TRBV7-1,CASSHRRAAGNTIYF
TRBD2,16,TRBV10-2,CASSGGSGANTGELFF
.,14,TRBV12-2,CASYRQGALKEQFF
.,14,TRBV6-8,CASSLGTFNYGYTF
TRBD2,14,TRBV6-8,CASTAGTSTGELFF
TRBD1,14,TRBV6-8,CASSRDRGNYGYTF
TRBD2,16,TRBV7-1,CASSARLAGGPETQYF
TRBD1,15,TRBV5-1,CASSNRQGSGNTIYF
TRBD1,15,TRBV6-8,CAITRDRGRVAEAFF
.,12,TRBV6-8,CASSYKGYGYTF
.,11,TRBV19,CASSTGYEQYF
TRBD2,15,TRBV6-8,CASRTSGGTYNEQFF